This T cell receptor beta chain was sequenced for a study of vaccination and CD4 T cells after COVID-19. About the study: SARS-CoV-2, HCoV-NL63, HCoV-OC43 and HCoV-229E supplied the overlapping spike peptides used to stimulate cells.

Cultured CD4+ T-cell DNA underwent Oncomine TCR Beta short-read sequencing. Investigators obtained genomic DNA by extraction from cultured CD4+ T cells. TCRdb redid the calling of the PCR reads with MiXCR, one entry per CDR3 protein. The sample includes about 19,000 distinct CDR3 sequences, 43% of them seen just once. V was shortened by 0 bases and J by 3 bases, with 13 bases between the two germline ends. The CDR3 sequence is 15 residues long. Germline V CDR1 and CDR2: DFQATT, SNEGSKA (reference sequence). This clonotype was seen a handful of times. Its antigen remains unidentified. Treatment here: roughly 10-day PBMC culture with coronavirus spike peptide pools or control peptides (ViraFEST assay). ViraFEST used peptide pools to expand antigen-specific T cells and subsequently sequenced their TCRs. Positive PCR dates spanned March to December 2020, predating US Alpha, Beta and Delta variants.

This sequence originates from a human donor who had recovered from COVID-19. The sequencing here drew on CD4+ T cells from blood, cultured in vitro, taken after SARS-CoV-2 vaccination. The V call is TRBV20-1, the J call TRBJ2-3; D unclear. The CDR3 bases are TGCAGTGCTAGAGATCCCTGGCAGAGTACAGATACGCAGTATTTT. It translates to CSARDPWQSTDTQYF.